These 27 T cell receptor beta chains came from one sample sequenced in a study of shared clonotypes between healthy human individuals. TCRdb's copy holds only in-frame clones and misses some; the assay was immunoSEQ multiplex PCR. The repertoire holds over 1.5 million clones, 98% seen once, with roughly 0.45% in the top ten. Input material: naive CD4+ T cells sorted from blood. Described subset: CD45RA+ positively selected. These receptor sequences come from a man aged 25 to 45 in good health.

The chain combines TRBV4-2 with TRBJ2-1, with TRBD1 matching over 10 bases. With V trimmed by 2 bases and J by 0 bases, 1 base remained unmatched. CDR3 length equals 16 residues. Germline V gene sequence: CDR1 LGHNA, CDR2 YNFKEQ. This CDR3 reads CASSQRDRGSYNEQFF. As DNA, the CDR3 is TGTGCCAGCAGCCAACGGGACAGGGGCTCCTACAATGAGCAGTTCTTC.

This clone has just one count. The genes are TRBV5-1 and TRBJ2-7, with TRBD2 matching 10 bases. With V trimmed by 2 bases and J by 2 bases, 7 bases remained unmatched. Germline CDR1 and CDR2: SGHRS and YFSETQ. This CDR3 is built from 16 residues. CDR3 loop: CASSFWTSGTTYEQYF. The DNA of the CDR3 is TGCGCCAGCAGCTTCTGGACTAGCGGAACCACCTACGAGCAGTACTTC.

This clone occurred once. The V gene is TRBV9, the J gene TRBJ2-1; TRBD2 might be the D (6 bases). Germline V CDR1 and CDR2: SGDLS, YYNGEE. The CDR3 has 16 residues. The germline V and J ends were trimmed by 1 base and 7 bases, with 18 bases remaining between them. CDR3 loop: CASSVSWRGSINEQFF. CDR3 nucleotide sequence: TGTGCCAGCAGCGTATCGTGGAGGGGCAGTATAAATGAGCAGTTCTTC. The variable domain in full, with the rest retrieved from reference TRBV9 and TRBJ2-1, is DSGVTQTPKHLITATGQRVTLRCSPRSGDLSVYWYQQSLDQGLQFLIQYYNGEERAKGNILERFSAQQFPDLHSELNLSSLELGDSALYFCASSVSWRGSINEQFFGPGTRLTVL.

DNA for the CDR3: TGTGCCAGCAGGGAAAACGGGGAGCTGTTTTTT. The encoded protein is CASRENGELFF. V and J are TRBV2 and TRBJ2-2; no clear D. The CDR3 consists of 11 residues. Trimming cost V 6 bases and J 7 bases, with 6 bases left between them. Per the germline V gene, CDR1 is SNHLY and CDR2 is FYNNEI.

CDR3 DNA: TGTGCCAGCAGTTTAGCGAGCGGGAAACCCTACGAGCAGTACTTC. It is translated as CASSLASGKPYEQYF. The V and J genes are TRBV27 and TRBJ2-7, with 7 bases that match TRBD2. The V gene's germline CDR1 is MNHEY and CDR2 SMNVEV (reference sequence). The CDR3 is made up of 15 amino acids. V shed 2 bases, J shed 2 bases, and the junction held 6 bases outside the gene matches.

Notes on this clone: Different DNA sequences within this sample yield the same CDR3. V is TRBV5-4 and J is TRBJ2-7, with 10 nucleotides matching TRBD1. In germline, CDR1 is SGHNT, CDR2 YYREEE (reference sequence). Losses at the gene ends were 4 bases for V and 3 bases for J; bases not matched to a gene: 4. The CDR3 has 14 residues. The chain's CDR3 is CASSVRDRGYEQYF. CDR3 in DNA: TGTGCCAGCAGCGTGCGGGACAGGGGCTACGAGCAGTACTTC.

The chain recombines TRBV11-2 with TRBJ2-1; possibly TRBD2 for D (5 bases). The CDR3 spans 14 residues. Germline CDR1 and CDR2: SGHAT and FQNNGV. V lost 2 bases and J 6 bases, leaving 11 bases between the germline ends. CDR3 region: CASSLWSGVNEQFF. CDR3 DNA: TGTGCCAGCAGCTTATGGTCCGGGGTCAATGAGCAGTTCTTC.

The genes are TRBV18 and TRBJ1-4; no reliable D call. CDR1 KGHSH and CDR2 LQKENI come from the germline V gene. The CDR3 extends over 14 amino acids. V shed 3 bases and J shed 8 bases, with 13 bases lying between them. Here the CDR3 reads CASSPPGKREKLFF. The CDR3 nucleotides read TGTGCCAGCTCACCCCCCGGGAAACGGGAAAAACTGTTTTTT.

The rearrangement joins TRBV6-6 to TRBJ2-1; D call uncertain. Trimming took 2 bases from V and 12 from J, leaving 11 bases between them. CDR3 length equals 12 residues. The V gene's germline CDR1 is MNHNY and CDR2 SVGAGI (reference sequence). The CDR3 loop is CASSYAEYGQFF. For the CDR3, the DNA is TGTGCCAGCAGTTACGCCGAATATGGGCAGTTCTTC.

This sequence joins TRBV5-4 and TRBJ1-2; 9 nucleotides line up with TRBD1. V shed 4 bases and J 4 bases; nucleotides not matched to a gene: 8. The CDR3 is made up of 15 amino acids. CDR1 and CDR2 (germline): SGHNT, YYREEE (reference sequence). CDR3 region: CASSGTGNPAYGYTF. In DNA, the CDR3 is TGTGCCAGCAGCGGGACAGGGAATCCAGCCTATGGCTACACCTTC.

The J gene is TRBJ2-3, the V gene TRBV4-2; D gene ambiguous. The V gene lost 0 bases and the J gene lost 4 bases, with 14 bases spanning the gap. Germline-derived CDR1 and CDR2 are LGHNA and YNFKEQ. The CDR3 covers 16 residues. The CDR3 loop is CASSQDAGPYPDTQYF. As DNA, the CDR3 is TGTGCCAGCAGCCAAGATGCAGGACCGTATCCAGATACGCAGTATTTT.

The gene calls are TRBV13 and TRBJ2-6; D may match TRBD1 or TRBD2 (5 bases each). CDR3 length: 15 amino acids. Trimming removed 5 bases from V and 2 bases from J, with 10 bases in between. Germline values: CDR1 PRHDT, CDR2 FYEKMQ (reference sequence). The CDR3 spells CASSGQGPGANVLTF. CDR3 DNA: TGTGCCAGCAGCGGGCAGGGACCTGGGGCCAACGTCCTGACTTTC.

The V gene is TRBV5-4, the J gene TRBJ1-1; no reliable D call. CDR1 is SGHNT, CDR2 YYREEE, per germline (reference sequence). Trimming removed 4 bases from V and 0 bases from J, with 10 bases in between. The CDR3 spans 14 residues. The CDR3, as DNA: TGTGCCAGCAGCGCGTCACACGTGAACACTGAAGCTTTCTTT. This sequence encodes CASSASHVNTEAFF.

About this clone: In the same sample, other DNA sequences code for this CDR3. The gene calls are TRBV11-2 and TRBJ2-1; unclear D gene. The ends were cut back, 1 base at V and 5 bases at J, with 6 bases in the middle. The CDR3 is 13 amino acids. The germline V gene encodes CDR1 SGHAT and CDR2 FQNNGV. This chain's CDR3 is CASSLGQNNEQFF. CDR3 nucleotide sequence: TGTGCCAGCAGCTTAGGACAAAACAATGAGCAGTTCTTC.

The chain couples TRBV7-6 to TRBJ2-3; weak D call: TRBD2 (7 bases). In germline, CDR1 is SGHVS, CDR2 FNYEAQ. CDR3 size: 15 residues. With 2 bases removed from V and 4 bases from J, the gap between germline ends came to 13 bases. CDR3 protein: CASSLMAGGPDTQYF. The CDR3 DNA sequence: TGTGCCAGCAGCTTAATGGCCGGGGGGCCAGATACGCAGTATTTT. The whole variable domain, filled in from reference TRBV7-6 and TRBJ2-3, reads GAGVSQSPRYKVTKRGQDVALRCDPISGHVSLYWYRQALGQGPEFLTYFNYEAQQDKSGLPNDRFSAERPEGSISTLTIQRTEQRDSAMYRCASSLMAGGPDTQYFGPGTRLTVL.

In this sample, this clone turned up once. The chain joins TRBV7-6 to TRBJ2-5; TRBD1 aligns across 7 bases. The J call may be mistaken, given a closer DNA end match to TRBJ2-7. Germline CDR1 and CDR2: SGHVS and FNYEAQ. CDR3 length: 15 residues. In DNA, the CDR3 is TGTGCCAGCAGCCTAGGACAGGCGGCCTTCTACGAGCAGTACTTC. It translates to CASSLGQAAFYEQYF.

This clone came up once. The chain joins TRBV18 to TRBJ2-5; D may be TRBD1 or TRBD2 (5 bases each). The J call is doubtful: the DNA matches TRBJ2-7 better. The CDR3 consists of 14 residues. Germline loops: CDR1 KGHSH, CDR2 LQKENI. The CDR3 sequence is CASSIGDRVYEQYF. The CDR3 DNA is TGTGCCAGCTCGATCGGGGACCGTGTCTACGAGCAGTACTTC.

This sequence joins TRBV5-1 and TRBJ2-7; a possible D gene is TRBD1 (5 bases). Germline V gives CDR1 SGHRS, CDR2 YFSETQ. The V end lost 0 bases, the J end lost 4 bases, and 14 bases lay between the germline ends. The CDR3 contains 15 residues. This chain's CDR3 is CASSLGGGIGYEQYF. The CDR3 DNA reads TGCGCCAGCAGCTTGGGGGGCGGAATTGGTTACGAGCAGTACTTC.

V usage is TRBV7-3 and J usage is TRBJ2-5, with TRBD2 matching 10 bases. Unmatched junction bases numbered 8, after V lost 2 bases and J lost 5 bases. The germline CDR1 and CDR2 sequences are SGHTA and FQGTGA. This CDR3 has 16 residues. This CDR3 reads CASSLGVAGGRETQYF. DNA for the CDR3: TGTGCCAGCAGCTTAGGGGTAGCGGGAGGCAGGGAGACCCAGTACTTC. The variable domain in full, completed from reference TRBV7-3 and TRBJ2-5, reads GAGVSQTPSNKVTEKGKYVELRCDPISGHTALYWYRQSLGQGPEFLIYFQGTGAADDSGLPNDRFFAVRPEGSVSTLKIQRTERGDSAVYLCASSLGVAGGRETQYFGPGTRLLVL.

The rearrangement uses TRBV5-1 and TRBJ2-7; TRBD1 matches at 10 bases. The CDR3 length is 12 residues. V lost 4 bases, J lost 10 bases, and 5 bases stayed unmatched. The germline CDR1 and CDR2 sequences are SGHRS and YFSETQ. The CDR3 region has the DNA TGCGCCAGCAGCCCTGACAGGGGGCTTCAGTACTTC. Translated, it gives CASSPDRGLQYF.

The chain carries TRBV5-5 and TRBJ1-1, with D possibly TRBD1 on 6 matching bases. Germline CDR1 and CDR2: SGHKS and YYEKEE (reference sequence). The CDR3 covers 14 residues. Trimming took 1 base from V and 1 from J, leaving 8 bases between them. CDR3 nucleotides: TGTGCCAGCAGCTTGCAGGGGCAGAACACTGAAGCTTTCTTT. Translating it yields CASSLQGQNTEAFF.

The rearrangement uses TRBV4-2 and TRBJ2-3; TRBD2 matches at 8 bases. Germline CDR1 and CDR2: LGHNA and YNFKEQ. The length of the CDR3 is 16 residues. V dropped 4 bases and J dropped 0; count of bases not matched to a gene: 6. In DNA, the CDR3 is TGTGCCAGCAGCCCCCCGGGGGGGACCAGCACAGATACGCAGTATTTT. It translates to CASSPPGGTSTDTQYF.

This clone is a singleton in its sample. The rearrangement links TRBV9 to TRBJ1-2; a possible D gene is TRBD1 (6 bases). This CDR3 contains 14 residues. Germline-derived CDR1 and CDR2 are SGDLS and YYNGEE. The ends were cut back, 4 bases at V and 2 bases at J, with 12 bases in the middle. DNA of the CDR3: TGTGCCAGCAGCCCAAAAGGACAGAACTATGGCTACACCTTC. It yields the protein CASSPKGQNYGYTF. Combining the CDR3 with reference TRBV9 and TRBJ1-2 gives the whole variable domain DSGVTQTPKHLITATGQRVTLRCSPRSGDLSVYWYQQSLDQGLQFLIQYYNGEERAKGNILERFSAQQFPDLHSELNLSSLELGDSALYFCASSPKGQNYGYTFGSGTRLTVV.

The V call is TRBV2, the J call TRBJ2-2; the D gene could be TRBD1 or TRBD2 (5 bases each). CDR3 length equals 15 residues. V was trimmed by 4 bases and J by 5 bases, leaving 14 bases between them. Germline assignment: CDR1 SNHLY and CDR2 FYNNEI. In DNA, the CDR3 is TGTGCCAGCAGTGGGACCGGGACGCTTACCGGGGAGCTGTTTTTT. Amino acids: CASSGTGTLTGELFF.

In its sample, this clone was seen once. This rearrangement joins TRBV7-8 to TRBJ1-4, with a possible D match to TRBD1 (5 bases). CDR1 and CDR2 from the germline V gene are SGHVS and FQNEAQ. With 4 bases removed from V and 8 bases from J, the gap between germline ends came to 17 bases. The CDR3 has 15 residues. Here the CDR3 reads CASSSVMGPEEKLFF. The CDR3 DNA reads as TGTGCCAGCAGCTCGGTAATGGGACCGGAGGAAAAACTGTTTTTT.

This clone was counted a single time. This sequence joins TRBV7-2 and TRBJ2-7; D gene ambiguous. V lost 2 bases to trimming and J lost 6 bases, with 11 bases between them. Germline values: CDR1 SGHTA, CDR2 FQGNSA. CDR3 length: 13 residues. The CDR3 here is CASSLWDSLEQYF. CDR3 sequence (DNA): TGTGCCAGCAGCTTATGGGATAGTCTCGAGCAGTACTTC.

The gene calls are TRBV19 and TRBJ2-7; D may be TRBD1 or TRBD2 (5 bases each). Germline V lookup: CDR1 LNHDA, CDR2 SQIVND (reference sequence). This CDR3 spans 16 amino acids. Trimming took off 4 bases at V and 1 base at J, with 17 bases between the two ends. CDR3 in DNA: TGTGCCAGTAGTACCGCTGGCCGGGACGGGTCCTACGAGCAGTACTTC. It is translated as CASSTAGRDGSYEQYF.